This T cell receptor beta chain is drawn from a study of T cell repertoires in cytomegalovirus infection (dated by TCRdb to between 2017 and 2020). For the study in its entirety: The HLA type of each donor mattered for the analysis, because public TCR beta signatures pointed to carriage of CMV infection along with the matching HLA type.

This clonotype showed up just a few times. What antigen it recognizes has not been identified. No base quality information exists; no much larger clone differs at one position. Sequencing was performed on an Illumina HiSeq 1500. TCRdb trimmed the raw reads at Q25, called clones with MiXCR and kept productive beta chains. Entries are consolidated by CDR3 protein sequence, retaining the most common genes and DNA. In this sample the table shows more than 650,000 distinct CDR3 sequences, about a third of which occur a single time. The leading ten clones occupy roughly 2.8% of the sample. CDR1 LNHDA and CDR2 SQIVND are derived from the germline V gene (reference sequence). The CDR3 has 13 amino acids, counting the end cysteine and phenylalanine. Only the CDR3 DNA stays, 39 bases, in frame from base 1. Relative to germline, V is 4 bases shorter and J is 12 bases shorter, with 15 bases between their ends. Results and caveats for the whole study, not just this receptor: In both this cohort and an independent roughly 400-donor cohort, the cumulative frequency of public TCR beta family members distinguished carriers of CMV infection plus the relevant HLA type. The ex vivo response was dominated by HLA-C-restricted CMV-specific TCR beta clonotypes, which also provided the single most frequent clonotype in two of eight donors.

The V and J segments used are TRBV19 and TRBJ1-4; the D region possibly corresponds to TRBD1 (5 bases align). The sequence was obtained from a human donor in good health (CMV status not recorded). Some clones in this sample may be carry-over from other donors' samples. The specimen was PBMCs. DNA sequence: TGTGCCAGTAGTACAAGAACCCAGGGAGAACTGTTTTTT. This translates into CASSTRTQGELFF. Beyond the CDR3, the reference TRBV19 and TRBJ1-4 genes provide the residues; the full variable domain reads: DGGITQSPKYLFRKEGQNVTLSCEQNLNHDAMYWYRQDPGQGLRLIYYSQIVNDFQKGDIAEGYSVSREKKESFPLTVTSAQKNPTAFYLCASSTRTQGELFFGSGTQLSVL.